Each of the 29 T cell receptor beta chains below was sequenced from the same sample in a study of T cell responses to AZD1222 COVID-19 vaccine. TCRdb keeps only in-frame clones here, not all; method: immunoSEQ multiplex PCR. The sample includes some 200,000 clones, more than 85% of them seen just once. Sequences were derived from peripheral blood, sampled 28 days after the second AZD1222 dose. These receptors came from an adult who received the AZD1222 COVID-19 vaccine.

The chain employs TRBV6-5 and TRBJ1-1; no definite D call. Germline V gene sequence: CDR1 MNHEY, CDR2 SVGAGI. The CDR3 is 15 amino acids. V lost 0 bases and J 3 bases, leaving 11 bases between the germline ends. CDR3 bases: TGTGCCAGCAGTTACTCGATCAGGTCCGACACTGAAGCTTTCTTT. Translating gives CASSYSIRSDTEAFF.

The rearrangement joins TRBV29-1 to TRBJ2-3, with 8 bases that match TRBD1. This CDR3 has 14 amino acids. Per the germline V gene, CDR1 is SQVTM and CDR2 is ANQGSEA. V shed 6 bases and J 2 bases; nucleotides not matched to a gene: 7. This chain's CDR3 is CSVRRDRPTDTQYF. The DNA for the CDR3 is TGCAGCGTGAGAAGGGACAGGCCCACAGATACGCAGTATTTT.

This clone appeared once. This chain uses TRBV6-6 with TRBJ1-1; D call uncertain. V was cut by 2 bases and J by 0 bases, with 4 bases left in between. From germline, CDR1 is MNHNY and CDR2 SVGAGI (reference sequence). The CDR3 sequence is 13 residues long. CDR3 bases: TGTGCCAGCAGTTACGAGGTGAACACTGAAGCTTTCTTT. Translated: CASSYEVNTEAFF.

This chain uses TRBV7-8 with TRBJ2-2; TRBD2 matches 12 bases. The CDR3 runs 17 residues. Germline assignment: CDR1 SGHVS and CDR2 FQNEAQ. The J segment lost 0 bases and the V segment lost 3 bases, leaving 2 bases of the junction unmatched. The CDR3: CASSFSSGGANTGELFF. Written as DNA, the CDR3 is TGTGCCAGCAGCTTCTCTAGCGGGGGGGCGAACACCGGGGAGCTGTTTTTT. Full variable domain (remainder filled in from reference TRBV7-8 and TRBJ2-2): GAGVSQSPRYKVAKRGQDVALRCDPISGHVSLFWYQQALGQGPEFLTYFQNEAQLDKSGLPSDRFFAERPEGSVSTLKIQRTQQEDSAVYLCASSFSSGGANTGELFFGEGSRLTVL.

A single count supports this clone. The sample carries other DNA sequences with the same CDR3. This rearrangement joins TRBV7-9 to TRBJ2-1; D is possibly TRBD1 (5 bases). V shed 0 bases and J shed 0 bases, with 9 bases lying between them. CDR1 and CDR2 (germline): SEHNR, FQNEAQ (reference sequence). This CDR3 spans 16 amino acids. CDR3 bases: TGTGCCAGCAGCTTAGCGACAGTAAGCTCCTACAATGAGCAGTTCTTC. It is translated as CASSLATVSSYNEQFF.

The chain joins TRBV12-3 or TRBV12-4 to TRBJ1-5; D uncertain. The CDR3 runs 13 residues. With 6 bases removed from V and 4 bases from J, the gap between germline ends came to 10 bases. The CDR3 sequence: CASSRKVNQPQHF. The DNA of the CDR3 is TGTGCCAGCAGCCGAAAAGTTAATCAGCCCCAGCATTTT.

Points on this clone: The same CDR3 is also encoded by other DNA sequences in this sample. This chain joins TRBV6-5 and TRBJ1-5; 7 nucleotides match TRBD1. Trimming took 3 bases from V and 5 from J; bases not matched to a gene: 4. The CDR3 loop spans 14 amino acids. Germline V gene lookup returns CDR1 MNHEY and CDR2 SVGAGI. CDR3 coding DNA: TGTGCCAGCAGTTATAGGCAGGGGGATCAGCCCCAGCATTTT. It specifies CASSYRQGDQPQHF.

This chain links TRBV10-3 with TRBJ1-1; D is uncertain. The CDR3 is 13 residues long. Trimming removed 3 bases from V and 1 base from J, with 6 bases in between. Germline loops: CDR1 ENHRY, CDR2 SYGVKD. Written as DNA, the CDR3 is TGTGCCATCAGTGACATTACGAACACTGAAGCTTTCTTT. Translation gives CAISDITNTEAFF.

This chain uses TRBV3-1 (or the pseudogene TRBV3-2) with TRBJ2-7; 10 bases map to TRBD1. With 0 bases clipped from V and 2 bases from J, the junction kept 13 bases outside the gene matches. Germline CDR1 is LGHDT and CDR2 is YNNKEL (reference sequence). The CDR3 loop spans 19 amino acids. The CDR3 region is CASSQERNLGDRGAYEQYF. DNA for the CDR3: TGTGCCAGCAGCCAAGAGCGGAACTTAGGGGACAGGGGTGCCTACGAGCAGTACTTC.

This clone was seen once. This sequence joins TRBV24-1 and TRBJ2-5; tentative D call: TRBD1 (7 bases). V gave up 3 bases and J gave up 4 bases, with 17 bases separating them. The CDR3 spans 16 residues. CDR1 KGHDR and CDR2 SFDVKD come from the germline V gene. CDR3 amino acids: CATSDPTGTAGETQYF. The CDR3 bases are TGTGCCACCAGTGATCCAACCGGGACAGCGGGAGAGACCCAGTACTTC.

The V call is TRBV5-8, the J call TRBJ1-5, with 9 nucleotides matching TRBD1. Germline V gives CDR1 SGHTS, CDR2 YDEGEE. The CDR3 is 18 residues long. The ends lost 0 bases at V and 0 bases at J; junction bases unmatched: 7. The CDR3 DNA sequence: TGTGCCAGCAGCTTGGGGGTCACAGGGGGCTATAGCAATCAGCCCCAGCATTTT. Translation: CASSLGVTGGYSNQPQHF.

The chain is built from TRBV6-5 and TRBJ1-1; D not resolved. Germline V gene data show CDR1 as MNHEY and CDR2 as SVGAGI. The CDR3 is 13 amino acids. V lost 0 bases, J lost 7 bases, and 9 bases lay in between. This chain's CDR3 is CASSYSAVSEAFF. Written as DNA, the CDR3 is TGTGCCAGCAGTTACTCGGCAGTTAGTGAAGCTTTCTTT.

This chain links TRBV4-1 with TRBJ2-7; possible D gene TRBD1, 6 bases. Germline values: CDR1 MGHRA, CDR2 YSYEKL. Trimming took off 0 bases at V and 3 bases at J, with 15 bases between the two ends. The CDR3 totals 16 residues. For the CDR3, the DNA is TGCGCCAGCAGCCAAGAGATGGTGCAGGGGCTCTACGAGCAGTACTTC. Its protein is CASSQEMVQGLYEQYF.

This clone is a singleton in its sample. This chain connects TRBV2 to TRBJ1-5; D is uncertain. In germline, CDR1 is SNHLY, CDR2 FYNNEI. V was clipped by 7 bases and J by 5 bases, with 12 bases between them. The CDR3 is made up of 13 amino acids. CDR3 DNA: TGTGCCAGCACCTGGGAACCGGATCAGCCCCAGCATTTT. This codes for CASTWEPDQPQHF.

This chain connects TRBV9 to TRBJ1-1; no definite D call. The CDR3 covers 15 residues. Trimming left V 4 bases short and J 0 bases short, with 13 bases between. From germline, CDR1 is SGDLS and CDR2 YYNGEE. The CDR3 sequence is CASSRLDGLNTEAFF. The DNA for the CDR3 is TGTGCCAGCAGCCGACTCGACGGTCTGAACACTGAAGCTTTCTTT. The whole variable domain, filled in from reference TRBV9 and TRBJ1-1, reads DSGVTQTPKHLITATGQRVTLRCSPRSGDLSVYWYQQSLDQGLQFLIQYYNGEERAKGNILERFSAQQFPDLHSELNLSSLELGDSALYFCASSRLDGLNTEAFFGQGTRLTVV.

CDR3 region: CASSLAGQLYGYTF. Written as DNA, the CDR3 is TGTGCCAGCAGCTTAGCGGGACAGCTCTATGGCTACACCTTC. The V gene is TRBV11-2, the J gene TRBJ1-2, with TRBD1 matching 7 bases. After removal of 1 base from V and 4 bases from J, the junction contained 3 bases not matched to a gene. CDR3 length equals 14 residues. From germline, CDR1 is SGHAT and CDR2 FQNNGV.

CDR3 loop: CASSHRENQPQHF. CDR3 bases: TGTGCCAGTAGTCACAGGGAAAATCAGCCCCAGCATTTT. The chain uses TRBV19 and TRBJ1-5; maybe TRBD1 (6 bases). CDR1 is LNHDA and CDR2 is SQIVND in the germline V gene (reference sequence). This CDR3 has 13 residues. The V and J ends lost 5 bases and 4 bases respectively, with 9 bases between them.

This chain joins TRBV29-1 and TRBJ2-7, with D uncertain. Germline lookup yields CDR1 SQVTM and CDR2 ANQGSEA. V lost 6 bases and J lost 2, with 11 bases in between. The CDR3 contains 12 residues. This CDR3 is CSVPGGPYEQYF. The CDR3 region has the DNA TGCAGCGTCCCGGGCGGACCCTACGAGCAGTACTTC.

The CDR3 reads CASSLSPRYNEQFF. CDR3 in DNA: TGTGCCAGCAGCTTATCCCCGAGATACAATGAGCAGTTCTTC. This chain uses TRBV11-3 with TRBJ2-1, with D unclear. The V end was cut by 2 bases, the J end by 4 bases, with 9 bases between. CDR1 and CDR2 from the germline V gene are SGHNT and YENEEA. The CDR3 length is 14 residues.

The CDR3 sequence is CASSYPDDEQFF. The CDR3 DNA reads as TGTGCCAGCAGTTATCCGGACGACGAGCAGTTCTTC. The J gene is TRBJ2-1, the V gene TRBV6-2 or TRBV6-3; D gene ambiguous. The CDR3 runs to 12 residues. The germline V and J ends were trimmed by 3 bases and 10 bases, with 10 bases remaining between them. Germline CDR1 is MNHEY and CDR2 is SVGEGT.

The chain uses TRBV30 and TRBJ2-7, with TRBD1 identical over 9 bases. This CDR3 comprises 14 residues. The junction had 5 bases not matched to a gene; V was cut back by 1 base and J by 4 bases. Germline CDR1 GTSNPN, CDR2 SVGIG (reference sequence). The chain's CDR3 is CAWSGDRVRYEQYF. Written as DNA, the CDR3 is TGTGCCTGGAGTGGGGACAGGGTTCGGTACGAGCAGTACTTC. The variable domain in full, completed from reference TRBV30 and TRBJ2-7, reads SQTIHQWPATLVQPVGSPLSLECTVEGTSNPNLYWYRQAAGRGLQLLFYSVGIGQISSEVPQNLSASRPQDRQFILSSKKLLLSDSGFYLCAWSGDRVRYEQYFGPGTRLTVT.

The chain uses TRBV6-5 and TRBJ2-7; 11 bases are a match to TRBD1. V gave up 7 bases and J gave up 0 bases; unmatched junction bases: 5. The CDR3 extends over 15 amino acids. In germline, CDR1 is MNHEY, CDR2 SVGAGI. This chain's CDR3 is CASIWDRGASYEQYF. The DNA of the CDR3 is TGTGCCAGCATCTGGGACAGGGGGGCCTCCTACGAGCAGTACTTC.

The rearrangement uses TRBV7-2 and TRBJ1-2; D not resolved. Per the germline V gene, CDR1 is SGHTA and CDR2 is FQGNSA. The CDR3 length is 14 residues. The V gene lost 2 bases and the J gene lost 0 bases, with 7 bases spanning the gap. CDR3 sequence: CASSLQATNYGYTF. The CDR3 region has the DNA TGTGCCAGCAGCTTACAGGCTACTAACTATGGCTACACCTTC.

The chain couples TRBV21-1 to TRBJ2-1; the table's D gene call, TRBD2, was not cross checked with the DNA. TRBV21-1 is a pseudogene locus. There are 18 residues in the CDR3. As DNA, the CDR3 is TGTGCCAGCAGCATAAAGGCCTTCCCGGGACTGAACCTGAGTGAGCAGTTCTTC. This gives the protein CASSIKAFPGLNLSEQFF.

The chain couples TRBV6-5 to TRBJ1-2; D unclear. V was clipped by 6 bases and J by 7 bases, with 18 bases between them. This CDR3 comprises 14 residues. CDR1 and CDR2 (germline): MNHEY, SVGAGI. This CDR3 reads CASSIWVPPGGYTF. CDR3 in DNA: TGTGCCAGCAGCATCTGGGTCCCCCCAGGTGGCTACACCTTC.

The genes are TRBV19 and TRBJ2-7, with D perhaps TRBD1 (6 bases). CDR3 length equals 13 residues. Germline CDR1 reads LNHDA; CDR2 reads SQIVND (reference sequence). The V and J ends lost 6 bases and 3 bases respectively, with 12 bases between them. Written as DNA, the CDR3 is TGTGCCAGTAGCCGGGACAAATTCTACGAGCAGTACTTC. Its translation is CASSRDKFYEQYF.

The V gene is TRBV24-1, the J gene TRBJ1-5; maybe TRBD1 (6 bases). The CDR3 runs 18 residues. Germline-derived CDR1 and CDR2 are KGHDR and SFDVKD. Trimming removed 5 bases from V and 0 bases from J, with 19 bases in between. CDR3 in amino acids: CATSVQDRVLYSNQPQHF. For the CDR3, the DNA is TGTGCCACCAGTGTCCAGGACAGAGTTCTCTATAGCAATCAGCCCCAGCATTTT.

This chain joins TRBV27 and TRBJ1-5, with a possible D match to TRBD1 (5 bases). The V gene's germline CDR1 is MNHEY and CDR2 SMNVEV (reference sequence). Trimming pared 4 bases from V and 3 bases from J, leaving 13 bases between. CDR3 length equals 15 residues. DNA for the CDR3: TGTGCCAGCAGTTCGCAGGGCATATTCAATCAGCCCCAGCATTTT. This gives the protein CASSSQGIFNQPQHF.

This rearrangement joins TRBV4-3 to TRBJ1-2, with D maybe TRBD1 (6 bases). Germline CDR1 reads LGHNA; CDR2 reads YSLEER. V was shortened by 5 bases and J by 7 bases, with 17 bases between the two germline ends. This CDR3 is built from 14 residues. The CDR3 DNA reads as TGCGCCAGCAGCTCCAGGGGCGGAAGGGGTGGCTACACCTTC. It codes for CASSSRGGRGGYTF.